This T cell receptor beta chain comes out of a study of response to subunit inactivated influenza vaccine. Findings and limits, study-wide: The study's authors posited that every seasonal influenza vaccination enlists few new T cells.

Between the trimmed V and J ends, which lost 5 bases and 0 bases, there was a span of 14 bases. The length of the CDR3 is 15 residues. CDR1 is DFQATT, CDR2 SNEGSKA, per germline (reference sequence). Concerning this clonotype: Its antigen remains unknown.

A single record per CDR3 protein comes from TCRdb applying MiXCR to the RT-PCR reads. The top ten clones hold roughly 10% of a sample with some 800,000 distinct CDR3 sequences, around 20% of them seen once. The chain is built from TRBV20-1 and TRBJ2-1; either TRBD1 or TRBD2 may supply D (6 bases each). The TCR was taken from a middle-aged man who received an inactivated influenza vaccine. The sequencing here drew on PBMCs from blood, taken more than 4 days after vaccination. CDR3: CSARGHRHSYNEQFF. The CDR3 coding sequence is TGCAGTGCTCGGGGGCACCGCCACTCCTACAATGAGCAGTTCTTC.